The clone carrying this T cell receptor (beta chain) has more than one count but fewer than ten. Its antigen remains unidentified. The data were taken from a study of CD8 T cells in ankylosing spondylitis. Study-level findings and limits: In reactive arthritis synovial fluid and blood, some motif variants had been reported before. For ankylosing spondylitis blood, a TCR beta motif of seven to nine highly homologous variants appeared characteristic.

One entry per CDR3 protein results from TCRdb running MiXCR on the 5' RACE reads. The sample has around 390,000 distinct CDR3 sequences, more than 20% seen once. J lost 6 bases, V lost 1 base, and 6 bases had no gene match. The germline gives CDR1 SGHTA, CDR2 FQGTGA. The CDR3 covers 15 residues. The specimen sequenced was blood, either unsorted or a sorted T cell fraction (not recorded which). The V and J genes are TRBV7-3 and TRBJ2-7; 10 bases match TRBD2. The sequence derives from a male donor with ankylosing spondylitis. Here the CDR3 reads CASSLRASGSPEQYF. The CDR3 coding sequence is TGTGCCAGCAGCTTAAGGGCTAGCGGGAGCCCCGAGCAGTACTTC.